This section outlines one T cell receptor (beta chain) sequence together with its context. Its matching antigen is unknown. The sample comes from a study of spatial heterogeneity in lung cancer. Study as a whole: Available PBMC from follow-up, collected a median of around two years after resection, underwent sequencing. Alpha-chain sequences were consistently detected less often than beta-chain sequences. Study observations and caveats: Detection of ubiquitous tumor TCRs in blood was higher at resection than follow-up.

The time point is: blood at routine non-recurrence follow-up after resection. Extraction of whole RNA from tumor, nontumor lung or frozen PBMC preceded unsorted sequencing. The germline V gene encodes CDR1 SGHRS and CDR2 YFSETQ. V lost 0 bases, J lost 0 bases, and 12 bases lay in between. The CDR3 consists of 16 residues. TCRdb re-analysed the 5' RACE reads in MiXCR, keeping a single row per CDR3 protein. The sample shows approximately 70,000 distinct CDR3 sequences, approximately 8.9% of them seen only once. V is TRBV5-1 and J is TRBJ1-1, with D hard to call. The sequence derives from a female donor with early-stage non-small cell lung cancer. Here the sequenced sample was PBMCs, taken at follow-up. CDR3 in DNA: TGCGCCAGCAGCTTGGCGAGTAGTACCCTGAACACTGAAGCTTTCTTT. This sequence encodes CASSLASSTLNTEAFF. Full variable domain (remainder filled in from reference TRBV5-1 and TRBJ1-1): KAGVTQTPRYLIKTRGQQVTLSCSPISGHRSVSWYQQTPGQGLQFLFEYFSETQRNKGNFPGRFSGRQFSNSRSEMNVSTLELGDSALYLCASSLASSTLNTEAFFGQGTRLTVV.